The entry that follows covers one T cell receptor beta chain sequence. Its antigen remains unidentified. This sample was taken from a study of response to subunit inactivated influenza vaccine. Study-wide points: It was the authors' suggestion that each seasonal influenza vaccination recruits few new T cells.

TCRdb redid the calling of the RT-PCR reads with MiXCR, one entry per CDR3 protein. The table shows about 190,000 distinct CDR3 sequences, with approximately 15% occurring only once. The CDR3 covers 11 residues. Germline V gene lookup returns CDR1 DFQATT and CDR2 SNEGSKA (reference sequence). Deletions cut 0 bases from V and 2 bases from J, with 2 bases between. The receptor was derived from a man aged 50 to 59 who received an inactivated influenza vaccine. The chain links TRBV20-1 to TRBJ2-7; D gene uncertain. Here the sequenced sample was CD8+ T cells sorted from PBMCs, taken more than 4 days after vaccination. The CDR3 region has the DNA TGCAGTGCTAGAGAGGCCTACGAGCAGTACTTC. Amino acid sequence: CSAREAYEQYF.